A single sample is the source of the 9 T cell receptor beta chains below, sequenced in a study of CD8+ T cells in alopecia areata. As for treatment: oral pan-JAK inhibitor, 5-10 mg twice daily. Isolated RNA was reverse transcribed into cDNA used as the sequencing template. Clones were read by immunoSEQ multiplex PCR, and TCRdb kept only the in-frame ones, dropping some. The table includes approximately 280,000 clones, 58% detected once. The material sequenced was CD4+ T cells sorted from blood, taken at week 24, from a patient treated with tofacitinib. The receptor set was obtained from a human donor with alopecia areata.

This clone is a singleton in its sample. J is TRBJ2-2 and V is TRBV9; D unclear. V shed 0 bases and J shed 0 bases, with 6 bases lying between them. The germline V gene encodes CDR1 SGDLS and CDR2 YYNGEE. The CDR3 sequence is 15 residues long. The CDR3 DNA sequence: TGTGCCAGCAGCGTAGCGGGTTCGAACACCGGGGAGCTGTTTTTT. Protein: CASSVAGSNTGELFF.

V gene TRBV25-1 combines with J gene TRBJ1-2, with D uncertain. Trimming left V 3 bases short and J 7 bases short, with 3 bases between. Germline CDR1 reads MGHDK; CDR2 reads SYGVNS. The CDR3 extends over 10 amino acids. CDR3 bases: TGTGCCAGCAGTGATAGTGGCTACACCTTC. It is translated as CASSDSGYTF.

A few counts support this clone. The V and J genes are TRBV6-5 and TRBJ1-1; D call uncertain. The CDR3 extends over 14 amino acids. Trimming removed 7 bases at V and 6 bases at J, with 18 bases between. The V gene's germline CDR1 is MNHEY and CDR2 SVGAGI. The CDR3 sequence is CASNTRSGLAEAFF. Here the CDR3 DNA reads TGTGCCAGCAACACCCGATCCGGCCTAGCTGAAGCTTTCTTT.

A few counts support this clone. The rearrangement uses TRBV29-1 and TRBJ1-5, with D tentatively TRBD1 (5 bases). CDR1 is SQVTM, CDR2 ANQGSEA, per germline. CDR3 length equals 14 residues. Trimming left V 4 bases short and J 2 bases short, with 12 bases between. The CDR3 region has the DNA TGCAGCGTTGCGGGGGGGAGAGGCAATCAGCCCCAGCATTTT. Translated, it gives CSVAGGRGNQPQHF.

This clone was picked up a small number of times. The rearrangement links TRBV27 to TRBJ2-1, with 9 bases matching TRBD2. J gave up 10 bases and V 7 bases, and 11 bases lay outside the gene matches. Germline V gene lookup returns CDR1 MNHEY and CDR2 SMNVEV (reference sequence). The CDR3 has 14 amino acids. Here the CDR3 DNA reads TGTGCCAGCAAAGGGCGGGGGGGCCAAGCGGAGCAGTTCTTC. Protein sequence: CASKGRGGQAEQFF.

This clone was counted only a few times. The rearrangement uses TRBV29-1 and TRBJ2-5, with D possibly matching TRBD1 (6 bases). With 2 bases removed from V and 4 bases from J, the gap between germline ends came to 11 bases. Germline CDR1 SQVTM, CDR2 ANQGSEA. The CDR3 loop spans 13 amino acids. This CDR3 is CSVEPGARETQYF. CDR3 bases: TGCAGCGTTGAACCAGGGGCCAGAGAGACCCAGTACTTC.

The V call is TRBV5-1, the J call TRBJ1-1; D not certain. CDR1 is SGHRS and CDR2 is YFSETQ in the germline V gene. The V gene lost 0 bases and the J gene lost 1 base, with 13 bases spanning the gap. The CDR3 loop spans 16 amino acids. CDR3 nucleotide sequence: TGCGCCAGCAGCTTGGTTCGCGGTGCGGGGAACACTGAAGCTTTCTTT. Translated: CASSLVRGAGNTEAFF.

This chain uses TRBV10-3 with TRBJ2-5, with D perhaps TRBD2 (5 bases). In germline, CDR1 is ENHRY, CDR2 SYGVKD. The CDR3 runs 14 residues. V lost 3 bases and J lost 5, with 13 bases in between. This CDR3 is CAISDMRRSETQYF. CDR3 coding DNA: TGTGCCATCAGTGATATGCGGAGGTCGGAGACCCAGTACTTC.

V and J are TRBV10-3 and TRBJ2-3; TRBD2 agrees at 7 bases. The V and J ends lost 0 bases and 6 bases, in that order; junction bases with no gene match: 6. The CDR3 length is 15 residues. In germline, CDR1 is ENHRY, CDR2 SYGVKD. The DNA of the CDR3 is TGTGCCATCAGTGAGTCGGGGGACTACTTGGATACGCAGTATTTT. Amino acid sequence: CAISESGDYLDTQYF.